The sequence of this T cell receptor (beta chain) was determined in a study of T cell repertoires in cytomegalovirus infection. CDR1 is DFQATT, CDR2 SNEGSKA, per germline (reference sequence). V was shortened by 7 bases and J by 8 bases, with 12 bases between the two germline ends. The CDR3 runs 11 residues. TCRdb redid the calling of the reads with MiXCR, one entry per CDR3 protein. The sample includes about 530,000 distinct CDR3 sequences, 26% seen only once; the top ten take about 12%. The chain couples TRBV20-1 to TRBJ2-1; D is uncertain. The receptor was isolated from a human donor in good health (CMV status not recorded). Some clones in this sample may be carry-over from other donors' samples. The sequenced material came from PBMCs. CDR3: CSGVRTHEQFF. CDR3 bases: TGCAGTGGGGTCAGGACCCATGAGCAGTTCTTC.